The rows below give T cell receptor beta chains drawn from one sample of a study of blood T cell repertoires in COVID-19. Method: immunoSEQ multiplex PCR; TCRdb's copy keeps in-frame clones and lacks some. The top ten clones hold about 1.2% of a sample with approximately 350,000 clones, about 90% of them seen once. Input material: peripheral blood. These receptors were collected from a man aged 40-49 years with acute or convalescent COVID-19. The CDR3 runs from the conserved cysteine through the conserved F or W. D genes are given only for firm matches. For some rows the clone size is stated as once, few or many, or as a class when expanded; others skip it.

V gene: TRBV5-4
D gene: -
clone size: -
J gene: TRBJ1-1
CDR3 DNA: TGTGCCAGCAGCAGACCAGGGATGCGAAACACTGAAGCTTTCTTT
CDR3 protein: CASSRPGMRNTEAFF

V gene: TRBV3-1/TRBV3-2
D gene: -
clone size: -
J gene: TRBJ2-3
CDR3 DNA: TGTGCCAGCAGCCAAGGGGGCGGGACTAGCACAGATACGCAGTATTTT
CDR3 protein: CASSQGGGTSTDTQYF

V gene: TRBV6-4
D gene: -
clone size: -
J gene: TRBJ1-1
CDR3 DNA: TGTGCCAGCAGTCAATCAGTGAACACTGAAGCTTTCTTT
CDR3 protein: CASSQSVNTEAFF

V gene: TRBV5-1
D gene: -
clone size: -
J gene: TRBJ1-1
CDR3 DNA: TGCGCCAGCATAGAGAACACTGAAGCTTTCTTT
CDR3 protein: CASIENTEAFF

V gene: TRBV5-1
D gene: -
clone size: few
J gene: TRBJ1-3
CDR3 DNA: TGCGCCAGCAGCCGCGAAATACTCTCTGGAAACACCATATATTTT
CDR3 protein: CASSREILSGNTIYF

V gene: TRBV6-5
D gene: -
clone size: -
J gene: TRBJ2-7
CDR3 DNA: TGTGCCAGCAGTTACGGTGGGGCGAGCTCCTACGAGCAGTACTTC
CDR3 protein: CASSYGGASSYEQYF

V gene: TRBV28
D gene: -
clone size: -
J gene: TRBJ1-2
CDR3 DNA: TGTGCCAGCAGTTCCGGGTACTATGGCTACACCTTC
CDR3 protein: CASSSGYYGYTF

V gene: TRBV3-1/TRBV3-2
D gene: -
clone size: -
J gene: TRBJ1-4
CDR3 DNA: TGTGCCAGCAGCCCGGGACAAAACCCAGAAAAACTGTTTTTT
CDR3 protein: CASSPGQNPEKLFF

V gene: TRBV6-6
D gene: -
clone size: -
J gene: TRBJ1-1
CDR3 DNA: TGTGCCAGCAGTCGGTCTCGTAGGAATGCCATATCGCGGCGCACTGAAGCTTTCTTT
CDR3 protein: CASSRSRRNAISRRTEAFF

V gene: TRBV5-4
D gene: TRBD1
clone size: -
J gene: TRBJ2-5
CDR3 DNA: TGTGCCGTCCGGGTCCGGACAGGGCGGGAAGAGACCCAGTACTTC
CDR3 protein: CAVRVRTGREETQYF

V gene: TRBV5-1
D gene: -
clone size: -
J gene: TRBJ2-5
CDR3 DNA: TGCGCCAGCAGCTTATTCCCGGGACTCCCCCAAGAGACCCAGTACTTC
CDR3 protein: CASSLFPGLPQETQYF

V gene: TRBV7-9
D gene: TRBD2
clone size: many
J gene: TRBJ2-7
CDR3 DNA: TGTGCCAGCAGCTTAGTCACTAGCGGGAGTGACGAGCAGTACTTC
CDR3 protein: CASSLVTSGSDEQYF

V gene: TRBV18
D gene: -
clone size: -
J gene: TRBJ1-5
CDR3 DNA: TGTGCCAGCTCACCTGTGGAGGGGAATAGCAATCAGCCCCAGCATTTT
CDR3 protein: CASSPVEGNSNQPQHF

V gene: TRBV7-9
D gene: -
clone size: few
J gene: TRBJ1-3
CDR3 DNA: TGTGCCAGCAGCCTTGGACAGGGAAACACCATATATTTT
CDR3 protein: CASSLGQGNTIYF

V gene: TRBV4-1
D gene: -
clone size: -
J gene: TRBJ1-2
CDR3 DNA: TGCGCCAGCAGCCGTAGGACAGTTGACTATGGCTACACCTTC
CDR3 protein: CASSRRTVDYGYTF

V gene: TRBV9
D gene: TRBD1
clone size: -
J gene: TRBJ1-2
CDR3 DNA: TGTGCCAGCAGCTTACCCCGACAGGGTATGTCTGGCTACACCTTC
CDR3 protein: CASSLPRQGMSGYTF

V gene: TRBV5-1
D gene: -
clone size: -
J gene: TRBJ2-7
CDR3 DNA: TGCGCCAGCAGCTTGGGGTATGCTCCACAGGGCGACGAGCAGTACTTC
CDR3 protein: CASSLGYAPQGDEQYF

V gene: TRBV6-2/TRBV6-3
D gene: TRBD1
clone size: -
J gene: TRBJ1-3
CDR3 DNA: TGTGCCAGCAGTTACTCGAGTAACAGGGGGACTGGAAACACCATATATTTT
CDR3 protein: CASSYSSNRGTGNTIYF

V gene: TRBV7-2
D gene: TRBD1
clone size: -
J gene: TRBJ1-2
CDR3 DNA: TGTGCCAGCAGCAAAGGACAGGGGGCGGACTATGGCTACACCTTC
CDR3 protein: CASSKGQGADYGYTF

V gene: TRBV10-3
D gene: -
clone size: -
J gene: TRBJ2-7
CDR3 DNA: TGTGCCATCAGTGAGTCTGTAGGGGGCTACGAGCAGTACTTC
CDR3 protein: CAISESVGGYEQYF

V gene: TRBV7-6
D gene: -
clone size: -
J gene: TRBJ1-1
CDR3 DNA: TGTGCCAGCAGCTTCATATTGGGACAATCGAACACTGAAGCTTTCTTT
CDR3 protein: CASSFILGQSNTEAFF

V gene: TRBV7-9
D gene: -
clone size: -
J gene: TRBJ2-4
CDR3 DNA: TGTGCCAGCAGCTTAGATCGGCGACCCGGGGGCAAAAACATTCAGTACTTC
CDR3 protein: CASSLDRRPGGKNIQYF

V gene: TRBV6-1
D gene: -
clone size: -
J gene: TRBJ1-6
CDR3 DNA: TGTGCCAGCAGTGAAGCGGGAGGGCAGGCCTCTTCACCCCTCCACTTT
CDR3 protein: CASSEAGGQASSPLHF

V gene: TRBV7-2
D gene: TRBD2
clone size: -
J gene: TRBJ2-7
CDR3 DNA: TGTGCCAGCAGCTTAGCGGGACTAGGACCCGACGAGCAGTACTTC
CDR3 protein: CASSLAGLGPDEQYF

V gene: TRBV11-2
D gene: TRBD1
clone size: -
J gene: TRBJ1-2
CDR3 DNA: TGTGCCAGCAGCTTCGCTTCCGGGACAGTTTATGGCTACACCTTC
CDR3 protein: CASSFASGTVYGYTF